This T cell receptor beta chain was sequenced in a study of beta chain features in type 1 diabetes. Study-level results: More deletions and fewer insertions at VDJ junctions were found in patients with type 1 diabetes. The study found moderately but significantly shorter TCRB CDR3s in all four CD4+ subsets of Type 1 diabetes patients.

Of the isolated RNA, all was reverse transcribed, and so the sequenced material was expressed TCRB transcripts. Produced via immunoSEQ multiplex PCR; TCRdb's table is partial and in-frame only. The sample carries around 280,000 clones, approximately 16% recorded once. Every participating donor gave one draw, a heparinised blood sample averaging approximately 110 mL. This clone showed up just a few times. Its target is not known. CDR3 length equals 14 residues. Germline V CDR1 and CDR2: ENHRY, SYGVKD. J lost 6 bases, V lost 6 bases, and 8 bases had no gene match. The TCR originated in a man aged 18-30 years with type 1 diabetes. The rearrangement uses TRBV10-3 and TRBJ2-1; 7 bases map to TRBD2. The sequenced sample consisted of naive CD4+ T cells from blood. The CDR3 region has the DNA TGTGCCATCAGGGGGCTAGCGGTGGGCAATGAGCAGTTCTTC. Translated: CAIRGLAVGNEQFF.